The table lists the clone carrying this T cell receptor beta chain with a few counts. This record comes from a study of regulatory T cells in long-lasting Graves disease. HTBI primers from iRepertoire and Arm-PCR of CDR3 regions yielded the TCR beta libraries. TCRdb re-called the multiplex PCR reads through MiXCR, storing one row per CDR3 protein. In the table there are 350,000 to 400,000 distinct CDR3 sequences, around 15% of which are singletons. Time point described: newly diagnosed GD, antithyroid drugs for less than 3 months. Preparation of the TCR library used RNA extracted from PBMCs. Trimming left V 0 bases short and J 10 bases short, with 13 bases between. Germline V gene lookup returns CDR1 SGHNT and CDR2 YYREEE (reference sequence). There are 13 residues in the CDR3. This same sample was also part of a study on T cells in Graves' hyperthyroidism and ophthalmopathy.

V usage is TRBV5-4 and J usage is TRBJ1-1; D perhaps matches TRBD1 (6 bases). The clonotype comes from a woman aged 18-29 years with Graves disease. This material consisted of peripheral blood mononuclear cells (PBMCs), taken at new diagnosis, from a patient treated with antithyroid drugs. The CDR3 bases are TGTGCCAGCAGCTTGGTCCCAGGGGCAGGAGCTTTCTTT. Encoded protein: CASSLVPGAGAFF.